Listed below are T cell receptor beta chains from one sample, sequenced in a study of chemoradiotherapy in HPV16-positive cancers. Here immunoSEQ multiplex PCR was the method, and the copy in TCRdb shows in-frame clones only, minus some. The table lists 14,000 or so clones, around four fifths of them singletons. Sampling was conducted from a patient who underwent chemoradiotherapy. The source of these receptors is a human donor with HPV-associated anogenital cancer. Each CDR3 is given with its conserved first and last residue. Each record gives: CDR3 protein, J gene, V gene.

CASSSSEKLFF,TRBJ1-4,TRBV4-2
CASSETSGGLTQYF,TRBJ2-5,TRBV6-1
CASSPRSGTTTHEQYF,TRBJ2-7,TRBV18
CASSASRQPLYGYTF,TRBJ1-2,TRBV6-5
CAWTGSTEAFF,TRBJ1-1,TRBV30
CSVGVGGNYGYTF,TRBJ1-2,TRBV29-1
CASSEVPRYEQYF,-,TRBV5-1
CASSPRGVTYNEQFF,TRBJ2-1,TRBV7-9
CASNRGVNTEAFF,TRBJ1-1,TRBV6-5
CASSDRAEAFF,TRBJ1-1,TRBV2
CASSGSRGDYTF,TRBJ1-2,TRBV6-1
CARAGANEQFF,TRBJ2-1,TRBV9
CATSRDGDLNQPQHF,TRBJ1-5,TRBV15
CASTPGLAGGQETQYF,TRBJ2-5,TRBV9
CASSSRDRDQETQYF,TRBJ2-5,TRBV19
CASGRGQGYTEAFF,TRBJ1-1,TRBV14
CASSYSASSYNSPLHF,TRBJ1-6,TRBV6-6
CASSLGLAGGSQYF,TRBJ2-7,TRBV7-9
CASSAPGYGYTF,TRBJ1-2,TRBV25-1
CASSYAGTAGNTIYF,TRBJ1-3,TRBV6-5
CASSQVELAGGPSKFF,TRBJ2-1,TRBV4-1
CASSGRTWFF,TRBJ2-1,TRBV4-1
CASSASGSYEQYF,TRBJ2-7,TRBV6-1
CASSYSLGSYGYTF,TRBJ1-2,TRBV6-5
CASSDSHSGADTQYF,TRBJ2-3,TRBV6-4
CASSLRGDRGLGSPLHF,TRBJ1-6,TRBV7-9
CASSSTGRLDTQYF,TRBJ2-3,TRBV7-9
CASSLGYRDTEQYF,TRBJ2-7,TRBV11-2
CASSVGLTDTQYF,TRBJ2-3,TRBV9
CASSRGQGAYDGYTF,TRBJ1-2,TRBV13
CASSFGRNSGGATDTQYF,TRBJ2-3,TRBV11-2
CASSPASEAFF,TRBJ1-1,TRBV7-2
CASSQDWGLLSGNTIYF,TRBJ1-3,TRBV4-3